A selection of T cell receptor beta chains follows, all from one sample in a study of tumor-infiltrating lymphocytes in oesophageal squamous cell carcinoma. One entry per CDR3 protein results from TCRdb running MiXCR on the PCR reads. The sample has 13,000 or so distinct CDR3 sequences; approximately 47% are singletons. Sequencing used blood. Receptors were obtained from a female donor with esophageal squamous cell carcinoma. Each CDR3 is given with its conserved first and last residue. A D gene is named only where the DNA matches it firmly. Clone size is stated in some rows and not others, as once, few, many or a class when expanded.

TRBV5-1	NA	TRBD1	TRBJ2-1	CASSYTGQASYEQFF
TRBV12-3/TRBV12-4	NA	TRBD2	TRBJ2-1	CASRESGRDNEQFF
TRBV9	many	NA	TRBJ2-3	CASSVRDGSTDTQYF
TRBV3-1	NA	NA	TRBJ2-2	CASSPRSGTGELFF
TRBV7-6	few	NA	TRBJ2-1	CASSFSSTLSNEQFF
TRBV7-8	NA	NA	TRBJ1-2	CASSFSFSNYGYTF
TRBV5-4	NA	TRBD1	NA	CASSPGTGGPTSYEQYF
TRBV7-8	large	TRBD2	TRBJ2-7	CASSFILTSGRANEQYF
TRBV7-9	NA	TRBD1	TRBJ2-3	CASSPGTGVFRDTQYF
TRBV7-6	NA	NA	TRBJ2-3	CASSLALQGLYGYTF
TRBV7-6	NA	NA	TRBJ2-2	CASSLPPGELFF
TRBV7-2	NA	TRBD2	NA	CASSLYGLAIYEQYF
TRBV30	few	TRBD1	TRBJ1-1	CAWSVPDRTNTEAFF
TRBV7-2	NA	NA	TRBJ1-4	CASSYPAQGSEKLFF
TRBV6-5	NA	TRBD2	TRBJ2-3	CASSSIWGGTDTQYF
TRBV7-3	NA	TRBD2	TRBJ2-1	CASSSYSGGYNEQFF
TRBV6-6	NA	TRBD2	TRBJ2-1	CASSYSSGRASYNEQFF
TRBV28	NA	NA	NA	CASSISFVGQYF
TRBV12-3/TRBV12-4	few	TRBD2	TRBJ2-7	CASSPETSGYEQYF
TRBV7-6	many	NA	TRBJ2-1	CASSGRQGRYNEQFF
TRBV12-3/TRBV12-4	medium-sized	NA	TRBJ1-1	CASSLGGGNTEAFF
TRBV11-2	medium-sized	TRBD1	TRBJ2-1	CASSSGTESTYNEQFF
TRBV7-1	NA	NA	TRBJ2-3	CASSPEARSEELYF
TRBV7-6	few	NA	NA	CASTPGLSRGYGYTF
TRBV7-2	NA	NA	TRBJ2-7	CASSSPGGLLYEQYF
TRBV7-7	many	TRBD2	TRBJ2-5	CASSPRLAGVETQYF
TRBV7-6	NA	NA	TRBJ1-4	CASSLMGATNEKLFF
TRBV7-2	NA	TRBD1	NA	CASSLVGTGKIYEQYF
TRBV10-2	medium-sized	TRBD1	TRBJ1-5	CASRQGNQPQHF
TRBV7-2	few	NA	TRBJ2-3	CASSLAQRNLAGATDTQYF
TRBV11-3	NA	TRBD2	TRBJ2-1	CASSPGLADYNEQFF
TRBV6-5	NA	NA	TRBJ1-5	CASSEDGGGFYSYSNQPQHF